Listed here are 9 T cell receptor beta chains from one sample, sequenced in a study of cytomegalovirus exposure and HLA in healthy donors. The PCR employed 60 Vbeta primers together with 13 Jbeta primers. TCRdb's copy holds only in-frame clones and misses some; the assay was immunoSEQ multiplex PCR. There are about 170,000 clones in the sample; around 68% occur only once, and roughly 1.6% lies in the top ten. The sample consisted of PBMCs. These receptors were obtained from a girl aged 10-17 years in good health and CMV-seronegative.

The chain uses TRBV7-3 and TRBJ1-2; the match to TRBD1 covers 7 bases. The CDR3 spans 13 residues. With V trimmed by 5 bases and J by 6 bases, 6 bases remained unmatched. Germline V gives CDR1 SGHTA, CDR2 FQGTGA. CDR3 loop: CASSPRQGDGYTF. The DNA of the CDR3 is TGTGCCAGCAGCCCTAGACAGGGAGATGGCTACACCTTC.

A note on this clone: This same CDR3 is encoded by further DNA sequences in the sample. The chain joins TRBV7-9 to TRBJ1-1; a weak D match, TRBD1 (5 bases). Trimming shortened V by 4 bases and J by 1 base, and 7 bases separated the two germline ends. Germline CDR1 reads SEHNR; CDR2 reads FQNEAQ (reference sequence). The CDR3 has 13 residues. CDR3 sequence reads: CASSSTGNTEAFF. In DNA form, the CDR3 reads TGTGCCAGCAGCTCTACAGGGAACACTGAAGCTTTCTTT.

The chain uses TRBV7-2 and TRBJ2-7, with D possibly TRBD2 on 6 matching bases. In germline, CDR1 is SGHTA, CDR2 FQGNSA. V lost 5 bases and J lost 7, with 21 bases in between. This CDR3 spans 15 amino acids. CDR3 amino acids: CASSISTSSDREQYF. DNA for the CDR3: TGTGCCAGCAGCATTAGTACTAGCTCCGACCGTGAGCAGTACTTC. Complete variable domain (other parts from reference TRBV7-2 and TRBJ2-7): GAGVSQSPSNKVTEKGKDVELRCDPISGHTALYWYRQSLGQGLEFLIYFQGNSAPDKSGLPSDRFSAERTGGSVSTLTIQRTQQEDSAVYLCASSISTSSDREQYFGPGTRLTVT.

For the CDR3, the DNA is TGTGCCACCAGCAGAGGGTACAGTCCCTACGAGCAGTACTTC. Amino acid sequence: CATSRGYSPYEQYF. The J gene is TRBJ2-5, the V gene TRBV15; no clear D gene. The better agreement between TRBJ2-7 and the DNA end casts doubt on the J call. This CDR3 has 14 amino acids. CDR1 LNHNV and CDR2 YYDKDF come from the germline V gene (reference sequence).

The chain's CDR3 is CASKPEGANNEQFF. The CDR3 DNA is TGTGCCAGCAAGCCTGAAGGGGCCAACAATGAGCAGTTCTTC. The chain uses TRBV27 and TRBJ2-1; D is perhaps TRBD1 (5 bases). Trimming cost V 7 bases and J 5 bases, with 15 bases left between them. The CDR3 is 14 amino acids. CDR1 is MNHEY, CDR2 SMNVEV, per germline (reference sequence).

This chain joins TRBV27 and TRBJ1-1; TRBD1 might be the D (6 bases). The CDR3 has 16 residues. With 6 bases removed from V and 0 bases from J, the gap between germline ends came to 17 bases. CDR1 is MNHEY, CDR2 SMNVEV, per germline (reference sequence). CDR3 DNA: TGTGCCAGCAGAAATCGAGGACAGATCCTGAACACTGAAGCTTTCTTT. Its protein is CASRNRGQILNTEAFF.

The chain couples TRBV13 to TRBJ2-1; 15 bases line up with TRBD2. The CDR3 has 17 residues. CDR1 PRHDT and CDR2 FYEKMQ come from the germline V gene (reference sequence). The junction had 1 base not matched to a gene; V was cut back by 0 bases and J by 4 bases. The DNA for the CDR3 is TGTGCCAGCAGCTTAGGGGGACTAGCGGGGGGTTACAATGAGCAGTTCTTC. Its translation: CASSLGGLAGGYNEQFF.

The V call is TRBV19, the J call TRBJ1-5; D not certain. Germline V gives CDR1 LNHDA, CDR2 SQIVND (reference sequence). The CDR3 covers 15 residues. Between the trimmed V and J ends, which lost 7 bases and 6 bases, there was a span of 19 bases. The CDR3 protein is CASKGGQSLVQPQHF. CDR3 in DNA: TGTGCCAGTAAGGGCGGGCAGTCATTAGTTCAGCCCCAGCATTTT.

The V call is TRBV6-6, the J call TRBJ2-7, with 8 bases identical to TRBD1. Germline V gene sequence: CDR1 MNHNY, CDR2 SVGAGI (reference sequence). The CDR3 length is 12 residues. This chain's CDR3 is CVTRDRPHEQYF. DNA of the CDR3: TGTGTAACCCGGGACAGGCCCCACGAGCAGTACTTC.